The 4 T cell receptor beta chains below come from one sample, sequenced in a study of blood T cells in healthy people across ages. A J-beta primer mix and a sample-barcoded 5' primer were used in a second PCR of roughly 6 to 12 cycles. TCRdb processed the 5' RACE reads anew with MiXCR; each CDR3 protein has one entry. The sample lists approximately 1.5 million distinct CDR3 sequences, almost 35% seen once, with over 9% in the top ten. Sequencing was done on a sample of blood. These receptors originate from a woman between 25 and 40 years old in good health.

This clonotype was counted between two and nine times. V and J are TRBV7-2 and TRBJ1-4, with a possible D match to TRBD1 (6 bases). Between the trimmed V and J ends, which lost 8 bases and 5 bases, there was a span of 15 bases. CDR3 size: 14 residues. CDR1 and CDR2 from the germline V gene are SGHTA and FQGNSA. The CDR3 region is CASSLGQRNEKLFF. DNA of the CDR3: TGTGCCAGCTCATTAGGACAGAGGAATGAAAAACTGTTTTTT.

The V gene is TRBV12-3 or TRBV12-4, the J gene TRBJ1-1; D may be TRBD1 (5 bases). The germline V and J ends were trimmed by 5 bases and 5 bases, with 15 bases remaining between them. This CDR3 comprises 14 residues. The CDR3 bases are TGTGCCAGCAGTCTTAGGGACCTCCCTACTGAAGCTTTCTTT. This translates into CASSLRDLPTEAFF.

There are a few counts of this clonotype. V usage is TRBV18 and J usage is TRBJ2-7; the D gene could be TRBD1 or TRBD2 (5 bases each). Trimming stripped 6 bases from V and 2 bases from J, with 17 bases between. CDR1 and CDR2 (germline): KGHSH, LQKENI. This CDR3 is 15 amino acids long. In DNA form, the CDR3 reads TGTGCCAGCTCGGAGGACTTTAAGGGGACCTACGAGCAGTACTTC. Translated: CASSEDFKGTYEQYF.

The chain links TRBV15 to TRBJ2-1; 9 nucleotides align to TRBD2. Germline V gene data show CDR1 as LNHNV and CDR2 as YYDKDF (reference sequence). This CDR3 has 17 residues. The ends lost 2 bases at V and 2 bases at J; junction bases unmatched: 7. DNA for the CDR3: TGTGCCACCAGCAGAACCCTGGCGGGAGGGACCTACAATGAGCAGTTCTTC. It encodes CATSRTLAGGTYNEQFF.